This T cell receptor beta chain stems from a study of T cell responses to AZD1222 COVID-19 vaccine. The CDR3 length is 13 residues. Germline loops: CDR1 MNHEY, CDR2 SVGAGI. The V end lost 7 bases, the J end lost 10 bases, and 14 bases lay between the germline ends. Only in-frame clones appear in the TCRdb table, and some are missing; sequencing was by immunoSEQ multiplex PCR. The table has tens of thousands of clones, around 84% seen once. The chain is built from TRBV6-5 and TRBJ1-6; tentative D call: TRBD1 (5 bases). The clonotype originates from an adult in good health. The source was peripheral blood, collected on day 0 of AZD1222 vaccination. The CDR3 DNA is TGTGCCAGCACAGGGACCGCGACATCACCCCTCCACTTT. It translates to CASTGTATSPLHF.